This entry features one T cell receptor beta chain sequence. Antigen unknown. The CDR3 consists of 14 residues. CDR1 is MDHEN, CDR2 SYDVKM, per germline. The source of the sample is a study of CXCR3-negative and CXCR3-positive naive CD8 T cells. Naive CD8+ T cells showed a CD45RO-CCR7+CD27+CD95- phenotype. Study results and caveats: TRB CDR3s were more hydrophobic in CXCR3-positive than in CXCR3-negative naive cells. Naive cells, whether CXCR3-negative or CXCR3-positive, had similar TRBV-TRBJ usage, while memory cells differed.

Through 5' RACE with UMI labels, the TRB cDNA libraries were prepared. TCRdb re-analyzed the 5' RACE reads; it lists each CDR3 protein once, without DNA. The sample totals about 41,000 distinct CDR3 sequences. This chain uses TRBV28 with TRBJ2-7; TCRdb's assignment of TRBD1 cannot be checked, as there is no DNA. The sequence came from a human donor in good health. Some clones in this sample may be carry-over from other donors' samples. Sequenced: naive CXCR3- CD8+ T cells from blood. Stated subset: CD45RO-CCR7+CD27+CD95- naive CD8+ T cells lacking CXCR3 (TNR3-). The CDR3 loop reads CASSPPYSSYEQYF.